Below are 30 T cell receptor beta chains sequenced from a single sample in a study of T cell responses to AZD1222 COVID-19 vaccine. Repertoires were generated with immunoSEQ multiplex PCR, while TCRdb's copy carries only in-frame clones and drops some. This sample has 150,000 to 200,000 clones, with 75% to 90% found just once. This specimen consisted of peripheral blood, obtained on day 0 of AZD1222 vaccination. The receptors shown here come from an adult in good health.

This clone was observed once. The V gene is TRBV5-4, the J gene TRBJ1-6; 9 bases match TRBD1. The CDR3 length is 16 residues. Germline assignment: CDR1 SGHNT and CDR2 YYREEE (reference sequence). With 3 bases clipped from V and 7 bases from J, the junction kept 8 bases outside the gene matches. The CDR3 coding sequence is TGTGCCAGCAGCTCAGGACAGGGGATGATAAATTCACCCCTCCACTTT. Encoded protein: CASSSGQGMINSPLHF. The variable domain in full, with the rest retrieved from reference TRBV5-4 and TRBJ1-6, is ETGVTQSPTHLIKTRGQQVTLRCSSQSGHNTVSWYQQALGQGPQFIFQYYREEENGRGNFPPRFSGLQFPNYSSELNVNALELDDSALYLCASSSGQGMINSPLHFGNGTRLTVT.

This clone was seen more than once but under ten times. The gene calls are TRBV6-1 and TRBJ2-7, with 8 nucleotides matching TRBD1. Losses at the gene ends were 1 base for V and 4 bases for J; bases not matched to a gene: 9. This CDR3 has 16 amino acids. The germline V gene encodes CDR1 MNHNS and CDR2 SASEGT. The CDR3 loop reads CASSEGQGASGYEQYF. CDR3 nucleotide sequence: TGTGCCAGCAGTGAAGGCCAGGGGGCTTCCGGGTACGAGCAGTACTTC.

The chain carries TRBV2 and TRBJ2-3; TRBD2 aligns across 7 bases. This CDR3 has 15 amino acids. The trim removed 4 bases at V and 7 bases at J, leaving 11 bases unmatched. Germline-derived CDR1 and CDR2 are SNHLY and FYNNEI. CDR3 protein: CASSVRAGYENTQYF. DNA for the CDR3: TGTGCCAGCAGTGTAAGAGCGGGATACGAAAATACGCAGTATTTT. The entire variable domain, with the rest obtained from reference TRBV2 and TRBJ2-3, is as follows: EPEVTQTPSHQVTQMGQEVILRCVPISNHLYFYWYRQILGQKVEFLVSFYNNEISEKSEIFDDQFSVERPDGSNFTLKIRSTKLEDSAMYFCASSVRAGYENTQYFGPGTRLTVL.

V usage is TRBV6-1 and J usage is TRBJ2-4; the D gene is possibly TRBD1 (5 bases). CDR1 and CDR2 from the germline V gene are MNHNS and SASEGT. The CDR3 contains 16 residues. The germline V and J ends were trimmed by 4 bases and 0 bases, with 13 bases remaining between them. The CDR3 nucleotides are TGTGCCAGCAGTGCCTTGACAGACTTAGCCAAAAACATTCAGTACTTC. This gives the protein CASSALTDLAKNIQYF.

In its sample, this clone was seen a few times. The chain links TRBV13 to TRBJ2-7, with TRBD1 matching 10 bases. The junction had 5 bases not matched to a gene; V was cut back by 5 bases and J by 4 bases. The V gene's germline CDR1 is PRHDT and CDR2 FYEKMQ (reference sequence). This CDR3 comprises 14 residues. As DNA, the CDR3 is TGTGCCAGCAGCCGACCGGGACAGGGGTACGAGCAGTACTTC. Translating it yields CASSRPGQGYEQYF.

The chain links TRBV28 to TRBJ2-1; D gene unclear. V lost 4 bases to trimming and J lost 10 bases, with 17 bases between them. This CDR3 has 14 amino acids. Germline CDR1 is MDHEN and CDR2 is SYDVKM. CDR3: CASSYPNPSTEQFF. CDR3 DNA sequence: TGTGCCAGCAGTTACCCCAACCCCTCGACAGAGCAGTTCTTC.

V is TRBV19 and J is TRBJ1-6; no clear D. Germline-derived CDR1 and CDR2 are LNHDA and SQIVND (reference sequence). With 4 bases removed from V and 8 bases from J, the gap between germline ends came to 9 bases. This CDR3 has 13 residues. CDR3 in amino acids: CASSREEYSPLHF. CDR3 coding DNA: TGTGCCAGTAGTAGGGAAGAATATTCACCCCTCCACTTT. Supplemented by reference TRBV19 and TRBJ1-6, the full variable domain reads DGGITQSPKYLFRKEGQNVTLSCEQNLNHDAMYWYRQDPGQGLRLIYYSQIVNDFQKGDIAEGYSVSREKKESFPLTVTSAQKNPTAFYLCASSREEYSPLHFGNGTRLTVT.

Only one count was recorded for this clone. This chain links TRBV7-2 with TRBJ2-3; D unresolved. The V end was cut by 4 bases, the J end by 3 bases, with 8 bases between. The CDR3 sequence is 13 residues long. CDR1 is SGHTA, CDR2 FQGNSA, per germline. The CDR3 bases are TGTGCCAGCAGCTCGACCCCTACAGATACGCAGTATTTT. This translates into CASSSTPTDTQYF.

The gene calls are TRBV2 and TRBJ1-1, with TRBD1 identical over 10 bases. V shed 4 bases and J 4 bases; nucleotides not matched to a gene: 9. CDR1 and CDR2 from the germline V gene are SNHLY and FYNNEI. The CDR3 consists of 16 residues. The DNA of the CDR3 is TGTGCCAGCAGTGTTACTGACAGGGGGCTTTTCACTGAAGCTTTCTTT. Its translation: CASSVTDRGLFTEAFF.

The chain combines TRBV24-1 with TRBJ1-5; 7 bases agree with TRBD1. Trimming took 5 bases from V and 5 from J; bases not matched to a gene: 5. The CDR3 covers 14 residues. Germline V gene lookup returns CDR1 KGHDR and CDR2 SFDVKD. The CDR3 is CATSAGQNYQPQHF. CDR3 nucleotides: TGTGCCACCAGTGCGGGACAGAACTATCAGCCCCAGCATTTT.

The chain uses TRBV3-1 (or the pseudogene TRBV3-2) and TRBJ1-5, with D possibly being TRBD1 (6 bases). The CDR3 covers 16 residues. V was clipped by 1 base and J by 1 base, with 11 bases between them. Germline values: CDR1 LGHDT, CDR2 YNNKEL (reference sequence). The CDR3 DNA reads TGTGCCAGCAGCCAAGGAGGGGGGACCAGCAATCAGCCCCAGCATTTT. Translated, it gives CASSQGGGTSNQPQHF.

This chain connects TRBV10-1 to TRBJ1-5; the D is unclear. With 6 bases removed from V and 3 bases from J, the gap between germline ends came to 21 bases. CDR3 length: 17 amino acids. In germline, CDR1 is WNHNN, CDR2 SYGVQD (reference sequence). The CDR3 region is CASSGIMTPCPNQPQHF. CDR3 nucleotides: TGCGCCAGCAGCGGCATTATGACCCCGTGCCCCAATCAGCCCCAGCATTTT.

This chain uses TRBV30 with TRBJ1-5; the D is unclear. Per germline, CDR1 GTSNPN and CDR2 SVGIG (reference sequence). The V and J ends lost 2 bases and 3 bases respectively, with 8 bases between them. The CDR3 loop spans 13 amino acids. CDR3 sequence: CAWSLQVNQPQHF. DNA for the CDR3: TGTGCCTGGAGTTTGCAGGTCAATCAGCCCCAGCATTTT. The complete variable domain, with remaining parts taken from reference TRBV30 and TRBJ1-5, reads SQTIHQWPATLVQPVGSPLSLECTVEGTSNPNLYWYRQAAGRGLQLLFYSVGIGQISSEVPQNLSASRPQDRQFILSSKKLLLSDSGFYLCAWSLQVNQPQHFGDGTRLSIL.

This rearrangement joins TRBV29-1 to TRBJ1-2; D is undetermined. This CDR3 spans 13 amino acids. V gave up 4 bases and J gave up 3 bases, with 12 bases separating them. The germline CDR1 and CDR2 sequences are SQVTM and ANQGSEA. The CDR3 DNA reads TGCAGCGTTGGGGTGGCAAGAGACTATGGCTACACCTTC. Its protein is CSVGVARDYGYTF.

The chain employs TRBV1 and TRBJ2-5. TRBV1 is a pseudogene segment. This CDR3 contains 15 residues. CDR3 sequence: CTSSQDRTDRETQYF. CDR3 bases: TGCACCAGCAGCCAAGATAGAACGGATAGAGAGACCCAGTACTTC.

The rearrangement joins TRBV7-9 to TRBJ1-2; possibly TRBD1 for D (6 bases). V was pared by 5 bases and J by 8 bases, with 12 bases between. The CDR3 has 12 residues. Germline CDR1 and CDR2: SEHNR and FQNEAQ (reference sequence). The CDR3 DNA is TGTGCCAGCAGCGACGACAGGCAAGGCTACACCTTC. This encodes CASSDDRQGYTF.

J is TRBJ1-3 and V is TRBV29-1; no firm D call. This CDR3 contains 13 residues. The ends were cut back, 5 bases at V and 0 bases at J, with 8 bases in the middle. Per germline, CDR1 SQVTM and CDR2 ANQGSEA. The CDR3 here is CSVRLHSGNTIYF. The DNA for the CDR3 is TGCAGCGTTCGACTGCACTCTGGAAACACCATATATTTT.

The chain is built from TRBV3-1 (or the pseudogene TRBV3-2) and TRBJ1-2; no firm D call. The CDR3 is 15 amino acids. Germline V CDR1 and CDR2: LGHDT, YNNKEL (reference sequence). V lost 1 base to trimming and J lost 0 bases, with 9 bases between them. The CDR3 here is CASSQGLTSNYGYTF. The CDR3 region has the DNA TGTGCCAGCAGCCAAGGCCTGACATCTAACTATGGCTACACCTTC.

V gene TRBV19 combines with J gene TRBJ2-6, with D possibly being TRBD1 (6 bases). The CDR3 extends over 17 amino acids. CDR1 and CDR2 from the germline V gene are LNHDA and SQIVND (reference sequence). V was trimmed by 3 bases and J by 0 bases, leaving 12 bases between them. DNA of the CDR3: TGTGCCAGTAGTATTGGGTCAGGGGCCTCTGGGGCCAACGTCCTGACTTTC. This translates into CASSIGSGASGANVLTF.

This sequence joins TRBV24-1 and TRBJ2-5, with 8 bases fitting TRBD2. Per the germline V gene, CDR1 is KGHDR and CDR2 is SFDVKD. The CDR3 loop spans 15 amino acids. The J segment lost 4 bases and the V segment lost 7 bases, leaving 10 bases of the junction unmatched. Here the CDR3 reads CATSHPGGAPETQYF. CDR3 sequence (DNA): TGTGCCACCAGCCACCCGGGGGGGGCCCCAGAGACCCAGTACTTC.

This sequence joins TRBV29-1 and TRBJ1-1; a possible D gene is TRBD1 (6 bases). CDR3 size: 11 residues. Trimming stripped 7 bases from V and 4 bases from J, with 10 bases between. Germline CDR1 SQVTM, CDR2 ANQGSEA. In nucleotides, the CDR3 is TGCAGCGGGAAAGGGGGCACTGAAGCTTTCTTT. It yields the protein CSGKGGTEAFF.

This clone showed up just a few times. The chain combines TRBV5-1 with TRBJ1-2; TRBD1 aligns across 7 bases. Germline loops: CDR1 SGHRS, CDR2 YFSETQ. The CDR3 consists of 13 residues. V lost 4 bases and J lost 4; bases outside the gene matches: 4. CDR3 in DNA: TGCGCCAGCAGCCTGACAGGGCGCTATGGCTACACCTTC. It codes for CASSLTGRYGYTF.

This sequence joins TRBV6-6 and TRBJ1-2; the match to TRBD1 covers 7 bases. CDR1 MNHNY and CDR2 SVGAGI come from the germline V gene (reference sequence). Trimming took 6 bases from V and 1 from J; bases not matched to a gene: 11. The CDR3 is 16 residues long. This chain's CDR3 is CASRSSGGGGNYGYTF. The CDR3 DNA is TGTGCCAGCAGGTCCTCAGGGGGAGGAGGTAACTATGGCTACACCTTC.

The gene calls are TRBV19 and TRBJ2-1, with 11 bases aligning to TRBD2. The germline V gene has CDR1 LNHDA and CDR2 SQIVND (reference sequence). This CDR3 has 19 residues. V was clipped by 0 bases and J by 4 bases; unmatched bases: 11. This CDR3 is CASSIEQSRLAGIYNEQFF. The CDR3 DNA reads TGTGCCAGTAGTATAGAGCAGTCTCGACTAGCGGGAATTTACAATGAGCAGTTCTTC. Variable domain in full (rest from reference TRBV19 and TRBJ2-1): DGGITQSPKYLFRKEGQNVTLSCEQNLNHDAMYWYRQDPGQGLRLIYYSQIVNDFQKGDIAEGYSVSREKKESFPLTVTSAQKNPTAFYLCASSIEQSRLAGIYNEQFFGPGTRLTVL.

The chain carries TRBV19 and TRBJ1-2; 7 bases match TRBD1. CDR1 and CDR2 (germline): LNHDA, SQIVND (reference sequence). The CDR3 covers 13 residues. V lost 5 bases, J lost 7 bases, and 7 bases stayed unmatched. CDR3 residues: CASSLTGESGYTF. The CDR3 DNA reads as TGTGCCAGTAGTCTAACAGGGGAGAGTGGCTACACCTTC.

The sample holds a few counts of this clone. The chain has TRBV9 and TRBJ2-7; 7 nucleotides agree with TRBD2. CDR1 and CDR2 from the germline V gene are SGDLS and YYNGEE. The CDR3 covers 17 residues. Trimming at V came to 3 bases and at J to 2 bases, leaving 14 bases not matched to a gene. CDR3 sequence reads: CASSGGGAARNPYEQYF. In DNA form, the CDR3 reads TGTGCCAGCAGCGGGGGAGGGGCCGCCAGGAATCCCTACGAGCAGTACTTC.

The chain joins TRBV5-6 to TRBJ2-5; D may match TRBD1 or TRBD2 (6 bases each). Germline-derived CDR1 and CDR2 are SGHDT and YYEEEE. Trimming removed 1 base at V and 5 bases at J, with 21 bases between. This CDR3 is 17 amino acids long. In DNA form, the CDR3 reads TGTGCCAGCAGCTTGCGACCCGAGGGGGGAGCATGGGAGACCCAGTACTTC. Residues: CASSLRPEGGAWETQYF.

The genes are TRBV28 and TRBJ1-2, with D maybe TRBD1 (6 bases). Looked up from germline, CDR1 is MDHEN and CDR2 is SYDVKM. The length of the CDR3 is 16 residues. V dropped 4 bases and J dropped 6 bases, with 21 bases sitting between them. The chain's CDR3 is CASSSSLWGQGNGYTF. The CDR3 DNA follows: TGTGCCAGCAGTTCATCCCTCTGGGGGCAGGGGAATGGCTACACCTTC.

V usage is TRBV7-9 and J usage is TRBJ2-2, with D possibly being TRBD2 (5 bases). Per germline, CDR1 SEHNR and CDR2 FQNEAQ (reference sequence). CDR3 size: 15 residues. Trimming cost V 4 bases and J 8 bases, with 17 bases left between them. CDR3 loop: CASSSQGREAGELFF. The CDR3 DNA sequence: TGTGCCAGCAGCTCCCAAGGTCGGGAAGCGGGGGAGCTGTTTTTT.

CDR3 protein: CASSFGYFNYGYTF. The CDR3 nucleotides read TGTGCCAGCAGTTTTGGCTATTTTAACTATGGCTACACCTTC. This chain uses TRBV28 with TRBJ1-2; D gene ambiguous. Germline assignment: CDR1 MDHEN and CDR2 SYDVKM. The CDR3 extends over 14 amino acids. V lost 3 bases and J 1 base, leaving 9 bases between the germline ends.